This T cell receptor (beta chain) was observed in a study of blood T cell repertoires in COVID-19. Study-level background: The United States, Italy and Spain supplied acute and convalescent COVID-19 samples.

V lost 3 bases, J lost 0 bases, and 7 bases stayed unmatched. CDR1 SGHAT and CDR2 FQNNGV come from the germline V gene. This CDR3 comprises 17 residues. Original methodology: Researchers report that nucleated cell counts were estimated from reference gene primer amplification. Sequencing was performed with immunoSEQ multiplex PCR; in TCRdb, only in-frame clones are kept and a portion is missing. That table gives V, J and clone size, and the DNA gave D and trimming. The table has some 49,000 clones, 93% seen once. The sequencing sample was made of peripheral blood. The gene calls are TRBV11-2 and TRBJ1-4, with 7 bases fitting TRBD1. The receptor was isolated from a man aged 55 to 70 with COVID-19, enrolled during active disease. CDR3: CASSFALGTATNEKLFF. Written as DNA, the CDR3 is TGTGCCAGCAGCTTTGCTTTGGGGACAGCAACTAATGAAAAACTGTTTTTT.